Presented here are 20 T cell receptor beta chains from one specimen sequenced in a study of response to subunit inactivated influenza vaccine. TCRdb re-analysed the RT-PCR reads in MiXCR, keeping a single row per CDR3 protein. The repertoire consists of some 800,000 distinct CDR3 sequences, with over 20% occurring once and the leading ten covering roughly 10%. The sample consisted of PBMCs from blood, taken more than 4 days after vaccination. Receptors originate from a man between 50 and 59 years old who received an inactivated influenza vaccine.

This clonotype was found a few times. The V call is TRBV29-1, the J call TRBJ1-1, with D unresolved. This CDR3 contains 12 residues. Trimming stripped 5 bases from V and 1 base from J, with 8 bases between. In germline, CDR1 is SQVTM, CDR2 ANQGSEA. CDR3 sequence: CSVNLGNTEAFF. The CDR3 nucleotides are TGCAGCGTTAACCTGGGGAACACTGAAGCTTTCTTT.

This clonotype was found many times. This chain joins TRBV12-3 or TRBV12-4 and TRBJ2-7; 12 positions match TRBD1. The CDR3 length is 15 residues. The trim removed 4 bases at V and 4 bases at J, leaving 5 bases unmatched. CDR3 sequence reads: CASSSRDRGLYEQYF. CDR3 nucleotides: TGTGCCAGCAGTTCCCGGGACAGGGGGCTGTACGAGCAGTACTTC.

This clonotype was detected only a few times. V is TRBV5-1 and J is TRBJ2-2; TRBD2 is a possible D gene (5 bases). The V end was cut by 3 bases, the J end by 5 bases, with 11 bases between. Per the germline V gene, CDR1 is SGHRS and CDR2 is YFSETQ. The CDR3 loop spans 14 amino acids. CDR3 coding DNA: TGCGCCAGCAGCTCAGAGGGTAGGACCGGGGAGCTGTTTTTT. Protein sequence: CASSSEGRTGELFF.

This clonotype showed up just a few times. This chain uses TRBV6-1 with TRBJ2-1; 8 bases agree with TRBD2. CDR1 is MNHNS and CDR2 is SASEGT in the germline V gene. V lost 8 bases and J lost 4; bases outside the gene matches: 4. The CDR3 sequence is 13 residues long. The CDR3 sequence: CASQTSAYNEQFF. CDR3 coding DNA: TGTGCCAGCCAGACTAGCGCGTACAATGAGCAGTTCTTC.

The chain employs TRBV6-5 and TRBJ2-5; 8 nucleotides match TRBD1. Trimming cost V 0 bases and J 6 bases; bases outside gene matches: 15. CDR3 size: 18 residues. In germline, CDR1 is MNHEY, CDR2 SVGAGI. CDR3 loop: CASSYSIFTQGARKTQYF. The CDR3 DNA reads TGTGCCAGCAGTTACTCGATTTTCACGCAGGGGGCCCGGAAGACCCAGTACTTC.

This chain connects TRBV6-1 to TRBJ2-2, with 14 bases identical to TRBD2. The V gene's germline CDR1 is MNHNS and CDR2 SASEGT. With V trimmed by 10 bases and J by 4 bases, 5 bases remained unmatched. This CDR3 is 15 amino acids long. CDR3 sequence: CATRGLAGGTGELFF. The DNA for the CDR3 is TGTGCCACCAGAGGACTAGCGGGAGGCACCGGGGAGCTGTTTTTT.

This sequence joins TRBV5-1 and TRBJ1-1, with D perhaps matching TRBD1 (6 bases). Trimming took off 0 bases at V and 3 bases at J, with 12 bases between the two ends. Germline V gene sequence: CDR1 SGHRS, CDR2 YFSETQ. The CDR3 runs 15 residues. The CDR3 sequence is CASSLVGAPYTEAFF. CDR3 DNA sequence: TGCGCCAGCAGCTTGGTGGGGGCCCCCTACACTGAAGCTTTCTTT. The entire variable domain, with the rest obtained from reference TRBV5-1 and TRBJ1-1, is as follows: KAGVTQTPRYLIKTRGQQVTLSCSPISGHRSVSWYQQTPGQGLQFLFEYFSETQRNKGNFPGRFSGRQFSNSRSEMNVSTLELGDSALYLCASSLVGAPYTEAFFGQGTRLTVV.

This clonotype has ten or more counts. The genes are TRBV18 and TRBJ2-5; D remains ambiguous. Trimming removed 8 bases at V and 5 bases at J, with 12 bases between. Germline V gives CDR1 KGHSH, CDR2 LQKENI. CDR3 length: 12 amino acids. In DNA, the CDR3 is TGTGCCAGCAGCCCGAGACGGGAGACCCAGTACTTC. It encodes CASSPRRETQYF.

This chain connects TRBV4-2 to TRBJ2-1; 9 positions agree with TRBD2. Germline V gene lookup returns CDR1 LGHNA and CDR2 YNFKEQ. Germline trimming cut 0 bases from V and 7 bases from J; bases unmatched to any gene: 10. The CDR3 consists of 17 residues. CDR3 sequence reads: CASSQESRGGVWNEQFF. The CDR3 coding sequence is TGTGCCAGCAGCCAAGAGTCTCGCGGGGGGGTTTGGAATGAGCAGTTCTTC.

V and J are TRBV10-2 and TRBJ1-6, with a tentative D call TRBD1 (5 bases). CDR3 length equals 16 residues. The V gene's germline CDR1 is WSHSY and CDR2 SAAADI. V was cut by 6 bases and J by 7 bases, with 19 bases left in between. The chain's CDR3 is CASSPRGKGWNSPLHF. The DNA of the CDR3 is TGCGCCAGCAGCCCCCGGGGGAAAGGGTGGAATTCACCCCTCCACTTT.

This clonotype showed up just a few times. The J gene is TRBJ1-2, the V gene TRBV20-1; D possibly corresponds to TRBD1 (6 bases). There are 11 residues in the CDR3. Germline V gives CDR1 DFQATT, CDR2 SNEGSKA (reference sequence). Between the trimmed V and J ends, which lost 5 bases and 6 bases, there was a span of 10 bases. The CDR3 sequence: CSAEDRNGYTF. CDR3 DNA sequence: TGCAGTGCTGAGGACAGAAATGGCTACACCTTC.

This clonotype was counted at least ten times. DNA for the CDR3: TGTGCCAGCAGCCCGGGACCCTACTACGAGCAGTACTTC. Its translation: CASSPGPYYEQYF. The chain employs TRBV12-3 or TRBV12-4 and TRBJ2-7, with D perhaps given as TRBD1 or TRBD2 (5 bases each). The V end was cut by 6 bases, the J end by 3 bases, with 12 bases between. CDR3 length: 13 residues.

This clonotype has at least ten counts. The chain has TRBV11-1 and TRBJ2-2, with 8 positions matching TRBD2. Losses at the gene ends were 5 bases for V and 3 bases for J; bases not matched to a gene: 14. CDR3 length equals 18 residues. Per the germline V gene, CDR1 is SGHAT and CDR2 is FQDESV (reference sequence). CDR3 bases: TGTGCCAGCAGCCCGGGACTAGTTTGGCTTTCGGACACCGGGGAGCTGTTTTTT. Protein sequence: CASSPGLVWLSDTGELFF.

This chain connects TRBV6-1 to TRBJ2-5; TRBD1 might be the D (6 bases). V was trimmed by 6 bases and J by 9 bases, leaving 20 bases between them. Germline V gene lookup returns CDR1 MNHNS and CDR2 SASEGT. The CDR3 is made up of 14 amino acids. The CDR3 region is CASSRIGQFRSQYF. In DNA form, the CDR3 reads TGTGCCAGCAGCCGCATCGGACAGTTTCGTTCCCAGTACTTC.

This clonotype was seen only a few times. The chain has TRBV7-8 and TRBJ2-7; D gene unclear. CDR1 and CDR2 (germline): SGHVS, FQNEAQ. Trimming stripped 1 base from V and 2 bases from J, with 15 bases between. This CDR3 spans 16 amino acids. The CDR3 reads CASSLVIGRLTYEQYF. The CDR3 region has the DNA TGTGCCAGCAGCTTAGTTATAGGCAGGCTTACCTACGAGCAGTACTTC.

This clonotype appeared a few times. This chain joins TRBV9 and TRBJ2-5; 7 nucleotides match TRBD1. The CDR3 covers 15 residues. The ends lost 0 bases at V and 5 bases at J; junction bases unmatched: 7. Germline loops: CDR1 SGDLS, CDR2 YYNGEE. The CDR3 DNA sequence: TGTGCCAGCAGCGTAGCGAGGGGGCCCCAGGAGACCCAGTACTTC. Its translation: CASSVARGPQETQYF.

In this sample, this clonotype turned up a few times. The J gene is TRBJ2-7, the V gene TRBV5-6; D might be TRBD1 (6 bases). The CDR3 is 15 residues long. The germline V gene has CDR1 SGHDT and CDR2 YYEEEE. The V and J ends lost 3 bases and 5 bases respectively, with 18 bases between them. CDR3 bases: TGTGCCAGCAGCTCGACAGGTGGGGGCTTCCACGAGCAGTACTTC. Translating gives CASSSTGGGFHEQYF.

V is TRBV7-9 and J is TRBJ2-7, with 7 bases identical to TRBD2. Trimming removed 1 base from V and 3 bases from J; junction bases left unmatched: 9. Germline V gene sequence: CDR1 SEHNR, CDR2 FQNEAQ (reference sequence). CDR3 length: 16 amino acids. CDR3 DNA: TGTGCCAGCAGCTTAGATACGGCTAGCGGTTTCTACGAGCAGTACTTC. Protein product: CASSLDTASGFYEQYF.

This rearrangement joins TRBV5-1 to TRBJ2-3; 7 bases align to TRBD2. The CDR3 contains 16 residues. The V gene end was trimmed by 1 base and the J gene end by 10 bases; junction bases not matched to a gene: 15. From germline, CDR1 is SGHRS and CDR2 YFSETQ. The DNA for the CDR3 is TGCGCCAGCAGCTTGTCACCGGGAGGAACCCGGGCCGCGCAGTATTTT. Protein product: CASSLSPGGTRAAQYF.

This clonotype was observed a few times. The chain joins TRBV9 to TRBJ2-5; tentatively, D is TRBD2 (6 bases). Germline loops: CDR1 SGDLS, CDR2 YYNGEE. The V and J ends lost 0 bases and 4 bases respectively, with 13 bases between them. CDR3 size: 15 residues. The CDR3 DNA is TGTGCCAGCAGCGTAGCCGGGGGTAATGGAGAGACCCAGTACTTC. Its protein product is CASSVAGGNGETQYF.